This paragraph reports one T cell receptor beta chain. This sample is drawn from a study of blood T cell repertoires in COVID-19. About the research overall: The United States, Italy and Spain supplied acute and convalescent COVID-19 samples. T cells, B-cell-depleted T cells, or PBMCs supplied cDNA or gDNA.

How the authors handled the data: Quantification of nucleated cells was approximated via reference gene primer amplification. TCRdb keeps only in-frame clones here, not all; method: immunoSEQ multiplex PCR. The DNA gave D and trimming, while V, J and clone size come from that table. This sample yields roughly 140,000 clones, of which roughly 80% are seen a single time; about 3% belongs to the top ten. V was pared by 5 bases and J by 0 bases, with 4 bases between. This CDR3 contains 11 residues. Germline V gene sequence: CDR1 DFQATT, CDR2 SNEGSKA (reference sequence). The TCR sequence derives from a woman aged 35 to 49 with active or convalescent COVID-19. The material sequenced was peripheral blood. V gene TRBV20-1 combines with J gene TRBJ1-1; D not certain. The CDR3 bases are TGCAGTGCTCAGATGAACACTGAAGCTTTCTTT. It yields the protein CSAQMNTEAFF.